Only one count was recorded for the clone carrying this T cell receptor (beta chain). The antigen remains unidentified. One junction end does not reproduce the germline sequence, and a read error may be involved. Random hexamers were used to reverse transcribe the RNA input (roughly 0.5 to 1 ug). The authors amplified TCR beta CDR3 across 54 Vbeta and 13 Jbeta using immunoSEQ multiplex PCR. MiXCR, run by TCRdb on the immunoSEQ multiplex PCR reads, gives a single entry per CDR3 protein. The table has about 52,000 distinct CDR3 sequences, about 92% seen once. These data originate in a study of CD8 T cells in Susac syndrome. Germline CDR1 is KGHDR and CDR2 is SFDVKD. The CDR3 sequence is 14 residues long. Study-wide results and caveats: TCR sequencing and HLA analysis covered a relatively small number of individuals.

This sequence originates from a human donor with multiple sclerosis. V usage is TRBV24-1 and J usage is TRBJ2-2; D perhaps matches TRBD2 (5 bases). Sequencing was done on a sample of CD8+ T cells from PBMCs. Here the CDR3 DNA reads TGTGCCACCAGTGATTTAAAGAGGCACGGGGAGCTGCTTTTT. Its protein is CATSDLKRHGELLF.